This TCR beta chain was profiled in a study of tumor-infiltrating lymphocytes in primary liver carcinoma. CDR1 is ENHRY and CDR2 is SYGVKD in the germline V gene. The CDR3 is 13 residues long. V was cut by 7 bases and J by 1 base, with 7 bases left in between. Germline DNA was also extracted, and blood RNA derived from unsorted whole blood. Using a constant-region primer together with ProtoScript II reverse transcriptase, TCR beta cDNA was made from roughly 540 ng of total RNA. Slightly modified ARM-PCR served as the procedure for the TCR beta libraries. These libraries came from three rounds of nested multiplex PCR. TRBV1-TRBV30 forward and Cbeta reverse primers drove the first two approximately 10-cycle rounds. TCRdb used MiXCR to reprocess the multiplex PCR reads, holding one entry per CDR3 protein. Of approximately 310,000 distinct CDR3 sequences in the sample, roughly two thirds were seen once.

Note on this clonotype: This may be a read error, as it is one base from a much larger clone.

The sequence was collected from a man aged 35-49 years with primary liver carcinoma and hepatitis B virus infection. Sequencing was done on a sample of peripheral blood. The chain recombines TRBV10-3 with TRBJ1-4; D gene ambiguous. CDR3 region: CAIKNGTNEKLFF. In DNA form, the CDR3 reads TGTGCCATCAAGAACGGAACTAATGAAAAACTGTTTTTT.